A selection of T cell receptor beta chains follows, all from one sample in a study of metastatic and nonmetastatic thyroid tumors. Through MiXCR, TCRdb re-clonotyped the PCR reads. Of more than 13,000 clones listed, around a quarter are singletons. The specimen was blood. The receptors originated from a female donor with papillary thyroid cancer or a benign thyroid nodule (not recorded which). Some clones in this sample may be carry-over from other donors' samples. CDR3s include the opening cysteine and the closing phenylalanine or tryptophan. Each record gives: V gene, clone size, D gene, J gene, CDR3 protein, CDR3 DNA. D genes are given only for firm matches. Only part of the rows carry a size: once, few, many, or a class if the clone is expanded.

V gene: TRBV6-4
clone size: few
D gene: TRBD2
J gene: TRBJ2-1
CDR3 protein: CASSGLAGAQHEQFF
CDR3 DNA: TGTGCCAGCAGCGGACTAGCGGGAGCTCAACATGAGCAGTTCTTC

V gene: TRBV15
clone size: many
D gene: NA
J gene: TRBJ1-3
CDR3 protein: CATTNSPGLVGNTIYF
CDR3 DNA: TGTGCCACCACAAATTCGCCAGGACTGGTGGGAAACACCATATATTTT

V gene: TRBV14
clone size: medium-sized
D gene: TRBD1
J gene: TRBJ1-2
CDR3 protein: CASSVGQAFYTF
CDR3 DNA: TGTGCCAGCAGCGTTGGACAGGCGTTCTACACCTTC

V gene: TRBV6-1
clone size: few
D gene: NA
J gene: TRBJ1-1
CDR3 protein: CASSEVGTEAFF
CDR3 DNA: TGTGCCAGCAGTGAAGTGGGCACTGAAGCTTTCTTT

V gene: TRBV28
clone size: NA
D gene: TRBD2
J gene: TRBJ2-7
CDR3 protein: CASSNYRVWGLAGVIDYEQYF
CDR3 DNA: TGTGCCAGCAGTAACTACCGGGTTTGGGGACTAGCGGGAGTAATCGACTACGAGCAGTACTTC

V gene: TRBV5-1
clone size: many
D gene: NA
J gene: TRBJ2-5
CDR3 protein: CASSLRRETQYF
CDR3 DNA: TGCGCCAGCAGCTTGAGACGAGAGACCCAGTACTTC

V gene: TRBV7-2
clone size: once
D gene: NA
J gene: TRBJ2-3
CDR3 protein: CASSPPGGGVEYF
CDR3 DNA: TGTGCCAGCAGTCCTCCCGGGGGCGGGGTGGAGTATTTT

V gene: TRBV20-1
clone size: many
D gene: TRBD1
J gene: TRBJ2-5
CDR3 protein: CSADTGGHQETQYF
CDR3 DNA: TGCAGTGCCGACACAGGGGGTCATCAAGAGACCCAGTACTTC

V gene: TRBV13
clone size: many
D gene: TRBD1
J gene: TRBJ2-2
CDR3 protein: CASRKSGGLNTGELFF
CDR3 DNA: TGTGCCAGCAGGAAGTCAGGGGGCTTGAACACCGGGGAGCTGTTTTTT

V gene: TRBV19
clone size: NA
D gene: NA
J gene: TRBJ2-3
CDR3 protein: CASSSHGTDTQYF
CDR3 DNA: TGTGCCAGTAGTAGCCACGGCACAGATACGCAGTATTTT

V gene: TRBV6-1
clone size: few
D gene: TRBD1
J gene: TRBJ2-3
CDR3 protein: CASLGTGSPDMQYF
CDR3 DNA: TGTGCCTCACTAGGGACAGGGTCCCCAGATATGCAGTATTTT

V gene: TRBV18
clone size: many
D gene: TRBD2
J gene: TRBJ2-1
CDR3 protein: CASSGTSGLNEQFF
CDR3 DNA: TGTGCCAGCTCTGGGACTAGCGGCCTCAATGAGCAGTTCTTC

V gene: TRBV6-5
clone size: many
D gene: TRBD2
J gene: TRBJ2-5
CDR3 protein: CASSYGASGGETQYF
CDR3 DNA: TGTGCCAGCAGTTACGGGGCTAGCGGGGGAGAGACCCAGTACTTC

V gene: TRBV10-1
clone size: medium-sized
D gene: TRBD1
J gene: TRBJ2-3
CDR3 protein: CASRKSGQATDTQYF
CDR3 DNA: TGCGCCAGCAGAAAATCCGGACAGGCCACAGATACGCAGTATTTT

V gene: TRBV5-6
clone size: many
D gene: NA
J gene: TRBJ2-7
CDR3 protein: CASSSPKEEQYF
CDR3 DNA: TGTGCCAGCAGCTCCCCAAAGGAAGAGCAGTACTTC

V gene: TRBV7-2
clone size: NA
D gene: TRBD2
J gene: TRBJ2-1
CDR3 protein: CASSLAQLGLAGAYEQFF
CDR3 DNA: TGTGCCAGCAGCTTAGCCCAGTTAGGACTAGCGGGAGCGTATGAGCAGTTCTTC

V gene: TRBV28
clone size: NA
D gene: NA
J gene: TRBJ1-2
CDR3 protein: CASSLAFNYGYTF
CDR3 DNA: TGTGCCAGCAGCCTGGCCTTTAACTATGGCTACACCTTC

V gene: TRBV25-1
clone size: NA
D gene: NA
J gene: TRBJ1-6
CDR3 protein: CASIKSWGAAPLHF
CDR3 DNA: TGTGCCAGCATAAAGTCCTGGGGCGCCGCACCCCTCCACTTT

V gene: TRBV2
clone size: medium-sized
D gene: TRBD1
J gene: TRBJ2-7
CDR3 protein: CASTDRGEQYF
CDR3 DNA: TGTGCCAGCACTGACAGGGGCGAGCAGTACTTC

V gene: TRBV19
clone size: medium-sized
D gene: NA
J gene: TRBJ1-2
CDR3 protein: CASSTGDGYTF
CDR3 DNA: TGTGCCAGTAGTACAGGGGATGGCTACACCTTC

V gene: TRBV12-3/TRBV12-4
clone size: many
D gene: NA
J gene: TRBJ2-5
CDR3 protein: CASSTGYQETQYF
CDR3 DNA: TGTGCCAGCTCAACGGGTTACCAAGAGACCCAGTACTTC

V gene: TRBV6-1
clone size: large
D gene: NA
J gene: TRBJ1-2
CDR3 protein: CASSEWPPDGYTF
CDR3 DNA: TGTGCCAGCAGTGAGTGGCCGCCTGATGGCTACACCTTC